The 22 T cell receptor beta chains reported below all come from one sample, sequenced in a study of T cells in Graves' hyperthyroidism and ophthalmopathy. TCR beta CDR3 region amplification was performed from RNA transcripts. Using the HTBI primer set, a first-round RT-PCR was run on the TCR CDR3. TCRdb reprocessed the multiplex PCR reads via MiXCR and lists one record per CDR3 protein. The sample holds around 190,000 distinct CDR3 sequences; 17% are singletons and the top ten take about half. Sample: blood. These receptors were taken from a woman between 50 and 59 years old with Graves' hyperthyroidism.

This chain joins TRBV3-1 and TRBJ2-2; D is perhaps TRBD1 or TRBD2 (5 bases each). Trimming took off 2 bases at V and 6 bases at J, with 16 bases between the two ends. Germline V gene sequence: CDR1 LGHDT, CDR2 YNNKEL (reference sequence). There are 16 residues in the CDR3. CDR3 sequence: CASSQSKIRGAGELFF. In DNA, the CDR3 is TGTGCCAGCAGCCAAAGTAAGATACGGGGCGCCGGGGAGCTGTTTTTT.

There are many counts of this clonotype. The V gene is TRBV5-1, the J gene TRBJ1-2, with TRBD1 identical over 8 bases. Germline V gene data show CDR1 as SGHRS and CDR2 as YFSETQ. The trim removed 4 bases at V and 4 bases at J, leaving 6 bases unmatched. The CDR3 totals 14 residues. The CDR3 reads CASSPTGAGYGYTF. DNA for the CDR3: TGCGCCAGCAGCCCGACAGGGGCAGGCTATGGCTACACCTTC.

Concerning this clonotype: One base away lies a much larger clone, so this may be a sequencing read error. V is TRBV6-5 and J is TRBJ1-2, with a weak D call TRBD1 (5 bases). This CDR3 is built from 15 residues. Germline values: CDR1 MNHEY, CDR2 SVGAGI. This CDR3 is CASSYSMQGLYGHTF. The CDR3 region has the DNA TGTGCCAGCAGTTACTCGATGCAGGGACTCTATGGCCACACCTTC.

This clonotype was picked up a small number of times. The CDR3 sequence is CASGLVHGSGSSGGELFF. In nucleotides, the CDR3 is TGTGCTAGTGGTTTGGTACACGGTAGCGGGAGTTCCGGCGGGGAGCTGTTTTTT. This chain uses TRBV12-5 with TRBJ2-2; 9 bases fit TRBD2. The CDR3 contains 18 residues. Germline V lookup: CDR1 LGHNT, CDR2 FRNRAP. Trimming took 0 bases from V and 7 from J; bases not matched to a gene: 12.

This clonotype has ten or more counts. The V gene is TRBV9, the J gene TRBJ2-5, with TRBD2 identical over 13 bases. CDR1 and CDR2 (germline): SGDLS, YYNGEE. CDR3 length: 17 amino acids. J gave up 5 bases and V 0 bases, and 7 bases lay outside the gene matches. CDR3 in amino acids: CASSVGLAGGWEETQYF. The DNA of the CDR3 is TGTGCCAGCAGCGTAGGACTAGCGGGGGGATGGGAGGAGACCCAGTACTTC.

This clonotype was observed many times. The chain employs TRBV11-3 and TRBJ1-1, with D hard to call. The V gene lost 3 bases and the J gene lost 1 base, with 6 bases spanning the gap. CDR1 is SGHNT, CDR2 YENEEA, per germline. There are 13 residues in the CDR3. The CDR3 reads CASSLPPNTEAFF. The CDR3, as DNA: TGTGCCAGCAGCTTGCCGCCGAACACTGAAGCTTTCTTT.

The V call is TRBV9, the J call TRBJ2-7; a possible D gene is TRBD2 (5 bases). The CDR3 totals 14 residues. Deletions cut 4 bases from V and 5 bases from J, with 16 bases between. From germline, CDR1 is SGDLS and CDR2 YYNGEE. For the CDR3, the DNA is TGTGCCAGCAGCACGGCAGATCCGGGGAACGAGCAGTACTTC. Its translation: CASSTADPGNEQYF. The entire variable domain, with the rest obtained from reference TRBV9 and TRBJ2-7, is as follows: DSGVTQTPKHLITATGQRVTLRCSPRSGDLSVYWYQQSLDQGLQFLIQYYNGEERAKGNILERFSAQQFPDLHSELNLSSLELGDSALYFCASSTADPGNEQYFGPGTRLTVT.

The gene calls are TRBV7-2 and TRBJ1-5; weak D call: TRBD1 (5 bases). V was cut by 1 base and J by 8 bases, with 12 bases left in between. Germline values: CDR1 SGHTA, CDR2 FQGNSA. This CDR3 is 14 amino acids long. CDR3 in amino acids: CASSLDGGGKPQHF. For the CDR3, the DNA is TGTGCCAGCAGCTTAGATGGGGGTGGGAAGCCCCAGCATTTT.

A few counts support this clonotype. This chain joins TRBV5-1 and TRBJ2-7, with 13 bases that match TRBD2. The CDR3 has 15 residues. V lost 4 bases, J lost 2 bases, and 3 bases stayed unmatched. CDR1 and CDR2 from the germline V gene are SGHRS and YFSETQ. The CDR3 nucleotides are TGCGCCAGCAGCATGGGACTAGCGGGACCCTACGAGCAGTACTTC. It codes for CASSMGLAGPYEQYF.

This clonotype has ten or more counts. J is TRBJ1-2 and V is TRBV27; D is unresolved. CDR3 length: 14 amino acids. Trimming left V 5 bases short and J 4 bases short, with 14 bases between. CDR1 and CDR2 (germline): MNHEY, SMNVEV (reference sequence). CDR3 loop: CASSQNTGSYGYTF. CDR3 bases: TGTGCCAGCAGTCAAAACACCGGGTCCTATGGCTACACCTTC.

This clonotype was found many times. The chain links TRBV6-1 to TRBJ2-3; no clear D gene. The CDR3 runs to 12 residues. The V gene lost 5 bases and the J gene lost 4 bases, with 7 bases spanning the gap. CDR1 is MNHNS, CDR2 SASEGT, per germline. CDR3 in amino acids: CASSHKPDTQYF. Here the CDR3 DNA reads TGTGCCAGCAGTCACAAACCAGATACGCAGTATTTT.

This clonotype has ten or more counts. This CDR3 reads CASSLGLRAGYTF. For the CDR3, the DNA is TGTGCCAGCAGTTTAGGGCTTCGGGCAGGCTACACCTTC. The rearrangement links TRBV27 to TRBJ1-2; D is uncertain. The V end was cut by 2 bases, the J end by 8 bases, with 12 bases between. The germline V gene has CDR1 MNHEY and CDR2 SMNVEV (reference sequence). The CDR3 spans 13 residues.

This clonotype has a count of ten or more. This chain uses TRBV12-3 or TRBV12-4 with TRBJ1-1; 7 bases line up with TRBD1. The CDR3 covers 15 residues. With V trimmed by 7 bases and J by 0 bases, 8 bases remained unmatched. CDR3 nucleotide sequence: TGTGCCAGCATTTATACAGGGGTGATGAACACTGAAGCTTTCTTT. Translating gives CASIYTGVMNTEAFF.

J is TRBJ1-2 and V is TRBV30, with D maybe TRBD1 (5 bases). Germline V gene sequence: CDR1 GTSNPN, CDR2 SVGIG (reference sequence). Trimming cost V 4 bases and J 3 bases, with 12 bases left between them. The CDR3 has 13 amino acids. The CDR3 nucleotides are TGTGCCTGGACCCGGGGGTTCGACTATGGCTACACCTTC. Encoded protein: CAWTRGFDYGYTF.

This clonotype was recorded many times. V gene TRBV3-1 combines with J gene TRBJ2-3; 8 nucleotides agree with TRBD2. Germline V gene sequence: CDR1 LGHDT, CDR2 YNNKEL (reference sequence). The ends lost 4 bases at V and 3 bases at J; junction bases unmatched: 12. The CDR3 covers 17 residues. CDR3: CASSRSGSLSGTDTQYF. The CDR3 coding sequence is TGTGCCAGCAGCCGAAGCGGGAGTCTGAGTGGGACAGATACGCAGTATTTT.

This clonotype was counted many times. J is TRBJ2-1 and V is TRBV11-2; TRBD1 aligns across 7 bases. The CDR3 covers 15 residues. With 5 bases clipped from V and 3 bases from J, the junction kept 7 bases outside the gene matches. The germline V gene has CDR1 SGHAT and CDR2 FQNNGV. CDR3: CASSPSGQHYNEQFF. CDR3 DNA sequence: TGTGCCAGCAGCCCCTCGGGACAGCACTACAATGAGCAGTTCTTC.

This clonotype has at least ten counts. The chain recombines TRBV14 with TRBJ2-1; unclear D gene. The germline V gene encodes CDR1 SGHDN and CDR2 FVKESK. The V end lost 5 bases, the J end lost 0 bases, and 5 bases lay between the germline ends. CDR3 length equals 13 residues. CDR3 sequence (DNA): TGTGCCAGCAGCGGGCACTCCTACAATGAGCAGTTCTTC. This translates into CASSGHSYNEQFF.

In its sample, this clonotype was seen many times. DNA for the CDR3: TGTGCCAGCAGCGTGGGACTAGCGGGTCCCTACAATGAGCAGTTCTTC. Translation: CASSVGLAGPYNEQFF. The rearrangement uses TRBV7-8 and TRBJ2-1; 12 bases line up with TRBD2. This CDR3 has 16 amino acids. CDR1 and CDR2 from the germline V gene are SGHVS and FQNEAQ. The junction had 4 bases not matched to a gene; V was cut back by 5 bases and J by 2 bases.

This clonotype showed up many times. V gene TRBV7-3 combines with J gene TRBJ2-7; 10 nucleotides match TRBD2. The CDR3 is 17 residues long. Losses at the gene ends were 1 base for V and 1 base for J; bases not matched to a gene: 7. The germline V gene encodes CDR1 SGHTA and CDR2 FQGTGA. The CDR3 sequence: CASSLIRRSGRSYEQYF. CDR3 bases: TGTGCCAGCAGCTTAATAAGGCGTAGCGGGAGGTCCTACGAGCAGTACTTC.

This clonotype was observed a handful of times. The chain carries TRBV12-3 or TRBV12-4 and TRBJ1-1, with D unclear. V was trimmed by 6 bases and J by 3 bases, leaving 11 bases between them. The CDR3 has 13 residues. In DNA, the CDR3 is TGTGCCAGCAGGAAATTTTGGGACACTGAAGCTTTCTTT. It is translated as CASRKFWDTEAFF.

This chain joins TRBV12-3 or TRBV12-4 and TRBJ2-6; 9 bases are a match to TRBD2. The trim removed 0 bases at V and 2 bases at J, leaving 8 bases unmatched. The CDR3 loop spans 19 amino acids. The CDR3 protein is CASSLALLAGVAGANVLTF. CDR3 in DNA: TGTGCCAGCAGTTTAGCGTTATTAGCGGGAGTAGCTGGGGCCAACGTCCTGACTTTC.

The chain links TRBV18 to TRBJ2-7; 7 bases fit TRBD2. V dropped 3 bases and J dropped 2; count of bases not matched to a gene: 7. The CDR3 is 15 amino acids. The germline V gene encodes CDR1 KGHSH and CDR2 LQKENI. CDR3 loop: CASSPSSGKTYEQYF. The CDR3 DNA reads TGTGCCAGCTCACCGTCTAGCGGCAAAACCTACGAGCAGTACTTC.